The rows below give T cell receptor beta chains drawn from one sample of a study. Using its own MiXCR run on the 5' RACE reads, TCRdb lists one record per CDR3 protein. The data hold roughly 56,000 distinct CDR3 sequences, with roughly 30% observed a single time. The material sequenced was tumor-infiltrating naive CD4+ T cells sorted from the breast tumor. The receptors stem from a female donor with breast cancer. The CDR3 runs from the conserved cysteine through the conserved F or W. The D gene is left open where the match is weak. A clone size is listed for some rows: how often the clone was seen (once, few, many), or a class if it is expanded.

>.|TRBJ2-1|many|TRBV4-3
TGCGCCAGCAGCCAAGTAGCGGAATTCAATAACAATGAGCAGTTCTTC
CASSQVAEFNNNEQFF
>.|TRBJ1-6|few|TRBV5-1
TGCGCCAGCAGCCTCCAGGCTGGGGATAATTCACCCCTCCACTTT
CASSLQAGDNSPLHF
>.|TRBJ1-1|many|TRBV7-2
TGTGCCAGCAGCTTAATCCAGACTGAAGCTTTCTTT
CASSLIQTEAFF
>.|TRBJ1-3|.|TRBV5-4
TGTGCCAGCAGCCCTAAACAGGGAAACACCATATATTTT
CASSPKQGNTIYF
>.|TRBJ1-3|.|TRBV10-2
TGCGCCAGCAGTGAGTCGGGGGCGGCAGGAAACACCATATATTTT
CASSESGAAGNTIYF
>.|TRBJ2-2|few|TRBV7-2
TGTGCCAGCAGCCATAGTAACACCGGGGAGCTGTTTTTT
CASSHSNTGELFF
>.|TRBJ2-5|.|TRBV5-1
TGCGCCAGCAGCTTGGGAGGGACAGCGGGGGATGGGACCCAGTACTTC
CASSLGGTAGDGTQYF
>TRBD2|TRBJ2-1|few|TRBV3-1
TGTGCCAGCAGCCCCCGGGGAGCGGGGGATGAGCAGTTCTTC
CASSPRGAGDEQFF
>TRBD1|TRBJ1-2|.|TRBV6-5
TGTGTCAGCAGTTACAGGCCCACAGGGGTCTATGGCTACACCTTC
CVSSYRPTGVYGYTF
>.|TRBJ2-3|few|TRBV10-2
TGCGCCAGCAAGAGCGGAGGGGCAGATACGCAGTATTTT
CASKSGGADTQYF
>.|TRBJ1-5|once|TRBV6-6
TGTGCCAGCAGTTACTCGGCGTGGGTACAGGGCAATCAGCCCCAGCATTTT
CASSYSAWVQGNQPQHF
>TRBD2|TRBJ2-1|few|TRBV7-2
TGTGCCAGCAGCTTAACTAGCGGTTACTACAATGAGCAGTTCTTC
CASSLTSGYYNEQFF
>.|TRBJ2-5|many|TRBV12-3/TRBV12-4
TGTGCCAGCAGTACTCATGGGGGAGCAGAGACCCAGTACTTC
CASSTHGGAETQYF
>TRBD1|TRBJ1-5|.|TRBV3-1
TGTGCCGGCAGCCATCAACAGGGGAGCAATCAGCCCCAGCATTTT
CAGSHQQGSNQPQHF
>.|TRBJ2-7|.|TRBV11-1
TGTGCCAGCAGCTCATCACCTTTAGGCAGAGAATACGAGCAGTACTTC
CASSSSPLGREYEQYF
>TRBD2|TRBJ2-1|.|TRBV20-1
TGCAGTGCTAGGGAAGGTCAGCGACTAGCGCTAATCGAGCAGTTCTTC
CSAREGQRLALIEQFF
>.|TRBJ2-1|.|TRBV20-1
TGCAGTGCTAGGGCAGACGAATTTTACAATGAGCAGTTCTTC
CSARADEFYNEQFF
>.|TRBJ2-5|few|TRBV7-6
TGTGCCAGCAGCTTAGTGGGGGGGACCCAGTACTTC
CASSLVGGTQYF
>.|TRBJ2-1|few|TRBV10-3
TGTGCCATCAGTGAGACTGGGGGGGCCAACAATGAGCAGTTCTTC
CAISETGGANNEQFF
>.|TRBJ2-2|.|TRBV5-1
TGCGCCAGCAGCGCCGCGGGACAGTCCACCGGGGAGCTGTTTTTT
CASSAAGQSTGELFF
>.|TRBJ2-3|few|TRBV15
TGTGCCACCAGCAGAGACGCCAGGGGTAGAGATACGCAGTATTTT
CATSRDARGRDTQYF
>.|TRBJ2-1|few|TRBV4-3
TGCGCCAGCAGCCAAGATCCCAGGTCCTACAATGAGCAGTTCTTC
CASSQDPRSYNEQFF
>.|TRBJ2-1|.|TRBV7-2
TGTGCCAGCAGCTTAGCGCATATTGAGCAGTTCTTC
CASSLAHIEQFF
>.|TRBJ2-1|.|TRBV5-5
TGTGCCAGCAGCTTACATGGGGCGCGAAGGGATGAGCAGTTCTTC
CASSLHGARRDEQFF
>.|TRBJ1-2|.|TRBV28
TGTGCCAGCAGCGCCAGTACGGTTCTCGGTGGCTACACCTTC
CASSASTVLGGYTF
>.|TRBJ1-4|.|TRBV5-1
TGCGCCAGCAGCTTGGACAGCAGAACTAATGAAAAACTGTTCTTT
CASSLDSRTNEKLFF
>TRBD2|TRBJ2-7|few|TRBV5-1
TGCGCCAGCAGCTTGGAAGTTAGCGGGGCCTACGAGCAGTACTTC
CASSLEVSGAYEQYF
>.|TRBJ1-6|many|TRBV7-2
TGTGCCAGCAGCTTCGGGTTGGATAATTCACCCCTCCACTTT
CASSFGLDNSPLHF
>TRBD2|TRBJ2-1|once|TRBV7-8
TGTGCCAGCAGCTTAGGGGGGGGATCCCACAATGAGCAGTTCTTC
CASSLGGGSHNEQFF
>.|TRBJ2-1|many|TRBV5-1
TGCGCCAGCAGCTTAGGGCTAGCCCTAGGGTTGAATGAGCAGTTCTTC
CASSLGLALGLNEQFF
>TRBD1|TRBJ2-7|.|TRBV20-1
TGCAGTGCTAGAGATACAAGGGGGCAGATATACGAGCAGTACTTC
CSARDTRGQIYEQYF
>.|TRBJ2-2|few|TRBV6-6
TGTGCCAGCAGTTACACCGAGAACACCGGGGAGCTGTTTTTT
CASSYTENTGELFF
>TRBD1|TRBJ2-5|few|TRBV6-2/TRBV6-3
TGTGCCAGCACTCAAACCGGGACAGGGGTCCGGGAGACCCAGTACTTC
CASTQTGTGVRETQYF
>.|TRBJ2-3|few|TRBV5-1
TGCGCCAGCAGCAAACGGACGGTGTCCACAGATACGCAGTATTTT
CASSKRTVSTDTQYF
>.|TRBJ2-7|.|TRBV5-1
TGCGCCAGCAGCTTATTACAGGGTTCCTACGAGCAGTACTTC
CASSLLQGSYEQYF
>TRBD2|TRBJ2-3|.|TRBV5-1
TGCGCCAGCAGCTTGGGAGCGGGAGTTGGAGATACGCAGTATTTT
CASSLGAGVGDTQYF
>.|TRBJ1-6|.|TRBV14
TGTGCCAGCAGCCACCGAGGTCAGGGTCGGTACTCACCCCTCCACTTT
CASSHRGQGRYSPLHF
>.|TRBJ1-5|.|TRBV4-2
TGTGCCAGCAGCCTAGGTAGAACGAATCAGCCCCAGCATTTT
CASSLGRTNQPQHF
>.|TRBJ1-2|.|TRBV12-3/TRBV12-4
TGTGCCAGCCGAGTAGGGGAAAGCTATGGCTACACCTTC
CASRVGESYGYTF
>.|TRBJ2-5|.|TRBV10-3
TGTGCCATCACTCGGACACCTGAAGAGACCCAGCACTTC
CAITRTPEETQHF
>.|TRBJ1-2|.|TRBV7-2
TGTGCCAGCAGCTTAGCGAAGGGGATCAACTATGGCTACACCTTC
CASSLAKGINYGYTF